This entry lists 26 T cell receptor beta chains sequenced from one sample in a study of T cells in Graves' hyperthyroidism and ophthalmopathy (dated by TCRdb to about 2019). Library preparation employed multiplex PCR. The instrument was an Illumina HiSeq 2000. TCR beta CDR3 regions were amplified from RNA transcripts. The first round of RT-PCR for the TCR CDR3 was performed with the HTBI primer set and the Qiagen OneStep RT-PCR kit. TCRdb reanalyzed the raw reads on its own, using fastp at Q25 for trimming and MiXCR for clone calling, and kept in-frame beta chains. Identical CDR3 protein sequences are pooled into one entry, listed with their most common genes and DNA. Across this sample there are 500,000 to 750,000 distinct CDR3 sequences, with around 14% seen only once. The ten largest clones capture approximately 7.4% of the sample. The sequenced sample was blood. The source is a woman aged 25 to 39 with Graves' hyperthyroidism.

This clonotype was seen repeatedly, ten times or more. The chain couples TRBV6-1 to TRBJ2-1; 12 bases map to TRBD2. This CDR3 spans 14 amino acids. V lost 6 bases, J lost 5 bases, and 2 bases stayed unmatched. Germline CDR1 reads MNHNS; CDR2 reads SASEGT. CDR3 nucleotides: TGTGCCAGCAGGACTAGCGGGAGTAACAATGAGCAGTTCTTC. Residues: CASRTSGSNNEQFF.

This clonotype was seen a few times. CDR3 DNA: TGCAGTGCTACTGAAGGGACTAGTGGAGGCCAGTACTTC. Its translation is CSATEGTSGGQYF. The V gene is TRBV20-1, the J gene TRBJ2-5; 8 bases match TRBD2. The CDR3 length is 13 residues. Trimming cost V 4 bases and J 10 bases; bases outside gene matches: 11. The germline gives CDR1 DFQATT, CDR2 SNEGSKA (reference sequence).

This clonotype was detected many times. This sequence joins TRBV28 and TRBJ2-3; possible D gene TRBD1, 5 bases. This CDR3 is built from 14 residues. The V end was cut by 3 bases, the J end by 6 bases, with 13 bases between. Germline loops: CDR1 MDHEN, CDR2 SYDVKM. CDR3 bases: TGTGCCAGCAGTTTGGCAGGGCAGGTGGATACGCAGTATTTT. It yields the protein CASSLAGQVDTQYF.

Ten or more counts support this clonotype. V usage is TRBV20-1 and J usage is TRBJ2-7; D is possibly TRBD1 or TRBD2 (5 bases each). Per the germline V gene, CDR1 is DFQATT and CDR2 is SNEGSKA (reference sequence). CDR3 length: 15 residues. Trimming took 6 bases from V and 2 from J, leaving 20 bases between them. This chain's CDR3 is CSASHPTRGTYEQYF. DNA of the CDR3: TGCAGTGCCAGCCATCCAACTAGGGGTACCTACGAGCAGTACTTC.

This clonotype showed up many times. This chain connects TRBV6-4 to TRBJ1-1, with 8 bases identical to TRBD1. V lost 3 bases, J lost 1 base, and 7 bases stayed unmatched. Per the germline V gene, CDR1 is MRHNA and CDR2 is SNTAGT. CDR3 length: 16 amino acids. Written as DNA, the CDR3 is TGTGCCAGCAGTGAGACAGGGGATGGAGGGAACACTGAAGCTTTCTTT. This gives the protein CASSETGDGGNTEAFF.

The chain has TRBV6-9 and TRBJ1-2; the D gene is possibly TRBD1 (5 bases). The V end lost 3 bases, the J end lost 8 bases, and 16 bases lay between the germline ends. Per germline, CDR1 MNHGY and CDR2 SVAAGI. CDR3 length: 14 residues. CDR3 residues: CASSYFPGGSGYTF. The DNA for the CDR3 is TGTGCCAGCAGTTACTTCCCTGGGGGTTCGGGCTACACCTTC.

This clonotype was observed at least ten times. The rearrangement links TRBV27 to TRBJ2-1, with 7 bases that match TRBD2. Germline CDR1 reads MNHEY; CDR2 reads SMNVEV (reference sequence). The CDR3 loop spans 16 amino acids. Trimming cost V 2 bases and J 9 bases; bases outside gene matches: 13. DNA for the CDR3: TGTGCCAGCAGTTTACCTCCTGGAGGGAGGGCGGGTGAGCAGTTCTTC. This codes for CASSLPPGGRAGEQFF.

This clonotype was counted between two and nine times. This chain connects TRBV6-2 or TRBV6-3 to TRBJ2-2; D is ambiguous. Germline V lookup: CDR1 MNHEY, CDR2 SVGEGT. Trimming removed 2 bases from V and 7 bases from J, with 11 bases in between. This CDR3 is 14 amino acids long. The CDR3 coding sequence is TGTGCCAGCAGTTACACAAGACAAGGCGGGGAGCTGTTTTTT. This codes for CASSYTRQGGELFF.

This clonotype was seen more than once but under ten times. The chain combines TRBV12-3 or TRBV12-4 with TRBJ2-4; TRBD2 aligns across 11 bases. The trim removed 8 bases at V and 0 bases at J, leaving 3 bases unmatched. The length of the CDR3 is 15 residues. The CDR3 loop reads CASCLAGGAKNIQYF. CDR3 DNA: TGTGCCAGCTGTCTAGCGGGGGGAGCCAAAAACATTCAGTACTTC.

V gene TRBV30 combines with J gene TRBJ1-5; the match to TRBD1 covers 7 bases. CDR1 is GTSNPN and CDR2 is SVGIG in the germline V gene (reference sequence). V shed 3 bases and J 4 bases; nucleotides not matched to a gene: 3. CDR3 length equals 13 residues. CDR3 sequence: CAWSGTENQPQHF. DNA of the CDR3: TGTGCCTGGAGCGGGACAGAGAATCAGCCCCAGCATTTT.

Ten or more counts support this clonotype. The chain couples TRBV18 to TRBJ1-5, with unresolved D. V gave up 2 bases and J gave up 1 base, with 12 bases separating them. Germline V CDR1 and CDR2: KGHSH, LQKENI. The CDR3 length is 16 residues. The CDR3 coding sequence is TGTGCCAGCTCACCAGTCAGTATCGAGAGCAATCAGCCCCAGCATTTT. This translates into CASSPVSIESNQPQHF.

This clonotype was detected many times. V usage is TRBV27 and J usage is TRBJ2-1, with TRBD2 matching 13 bases. The germline CDR1 and CDR2 sequences are MNHEY and SMNVEV (reference sequence). This CDR3 comprises 17 residues. V lost 5 bases, J lost 5 bases, and 9 bases stayed unmatched. The CDR3 spells CASSRGLAGDLNNEQFF. CDR3 nucleotides: TGTGCCAGCAGTAGAGGACTAGCGGGAGACCTTAACAATGAGCAGTTCTTC.

This clonotype has only one observation. V and J are TRBV2 and TRBJ1-2, with TRBD1 identical over 9 bases. The V and J ends lost 10 bases and 2 bases, in that order; junction bases with no gene match: 8. Germline lookup yields CDR1 SNHLY and CDR2 FYNNEI. The CDR3 spans 14 residues. The DNA for the CDR3 is TGTGCCACCCTGCCGGGACAGGGCAACTATGGCTACACCTTC. Its protein is CATLPGQGNYGYTF.

This clonotype has more than one count but fewer than ten. The chain employs TRBV2 and TRBJ1-1; maybe TRBD1 (5 bases). V was trimmed by 8 bases and J by 1 base, leaving 8 bases between them. Per the germline V gene, CDR1 is SNHLY and CDR2 is FYNNEI. The length of the CDR3 is 12 residues. The CDR3: CASCQGNTEAFF. The CDR3 nucleotides read TGTGCCAGCTGCCAGGGGAACACTGAAGCTTTCTTT.

The V and J genes are TRBV12-5 and TRBJ2-3; D could derive from TRBD1 or TRBD2 (5 bases each). Deletions cut 4 bases from V and 2 bases from J, with 13 bases between. Germline V lookup: CDR1 LGHNT, CDR2 FRNRAP. This CDR3 region has 15 residues. The CDR3 protein is CASGSRDAYTDTQYF. The CDR3 nucleotides read TGTGCTAGTGGTTCCCGGGACGCGTACACAGATACGCAGTATTTT.

This clonotype was detected ten times or more. The chain carries TRBV29-1 and TRBJ2-7; a weak D match, TRBD1 (6 bases). The CDR3 sequence is 12 residues long. V was shortened by 2 bases and J by 3 bases, with 8 bases between the two germline ends. Germline CDR1 SQVTM, CDR2 ANQGSEA. The chain's CDR3 is CSVETGFYEQYF. CDR3 DNA sequence: TGCAGCGTTGAAACAGGGTTCTACGAGCAGTACTTC.

This clonotype showed up just a few times. This rearrangement joins TRBV6-1 to TRBJ1-5, with a tentative D call TRBD1 (5 bases). The CDR3 runs 14 residues. Trimming left V 6 bases short and J 3 bases short, with 12 bases between. Germline values: CDR1 MNHNS, CDR2 SASEGT. The CDR3 protein is CASSLTDLNQPQHF. The DNA for the CDR3 is TGTGCCAGCAGCTTGACAGACCTCAATCAGCCCCAGCATTTT.

The chain uses TRBV20-1 and TRBJ2-1, with D perhaps matching TRBD1 (6 bases). The V gene lost 5 bases and the J gene lost 2 bases, with 13 bases spanning the gap. This CDR3 region has 14 residues. Germline V gives CDR1 DFQATT, CDR2 SNEGSKA (reference sequence). The CDR3 loop reads CSARDIGTYNEQFF. In DNA, the CDR3 is TGCAGTGCTCGGGACATTGGGACCTACAATGAGCAGTTCTTC.

The J gene is TRBJ1-2, the V gene TRBV5-6; 7 bases line up with TRBD1. This CDR3 contains 14 residues. V trimming: 3 bases; J trimming: 4 bases; junction bases outside the gene matches: 6. CDR1 SGHDT and CDR2 YYEEEE come from the germline V gene. The CDR3 region is CASSSPGGIYGYTF. The DNA for the CDR3 is TGTGCCAGCAGCTCCCCAGGGGGGATCTATGGCTACACCTTC. Full variable domain (missing parts from reference TRBV5-6 and TRBJ1-2): DAGVTQSPTHLIKTRGQQVTLRCSPKSGHDTVSWYQQALGQGPQFIFQYYEEEERQRGNFPDRFSGHQFPNYSSELNVNALLLGDSALYLCASSSPGGIYGYTFGSGTRLTVV.

The chain combines TRBV15 with TRBJ2-1; D tentatively reads TRBD1 or TRBD2 (5 bases each). There are 16 residues in the CDR3. V dropped 2 bases and J dropped 4 bases, with 15 bases sitting between them. CDR1 is LNHNV, CDR2 YYDKDF, per germline (reference sequence). CDR3 sequence: CATSRRRGDGYNEQFF. The CDR3 nucleotides are TGTGCCACCAGCAGAAGAAGAGGGGACGGGTACAATGAGCAGTTCTTC. Combining the CDR3 with reference TRBV15 and TRBJ2-1 gives the whole variable domain DAMVIQNPRYQVTQFGKPVTLSCSQTLNHNVMYWYQQKSSQAPKLLFHYYDKDFNNEADTPDNFQSRRPNTSFCFLDIRSPGLGDTAMYLCATSRRRGDGYNEQFFGPGTRLTVL.

This clonotype was counted at least ten times. The rearrangement links TRBV12-3 or TRBV12-4 to TRBJ2-1, with 11 bases identical to TRBD2. The CDR3 is made up of 17 amino acids. J was trimmed by 4 bases and V by 8 bases; bases with no gene match: 13. CDR3 in DNA: TGTGCCAGCGCACACCCCGGGACTAGCGGACAGTACAATGAGCAGTTCTTC. This sequence encodes CASAHPGTSGQYNEQFF.

In its sample, this clonotype was seen a few times. The rearrangement uses TRBV7-9 and TRBJ2-2; the D is unclear. There are 13 residues in the CDR3. V gave up 7 bases and J gave up 3 bases, with 9 bases separating them. Germline V gives CDR1 SEHNR, CDR2 FQNEAQ (reference sequence). CDR3 sequence reads: CASNNFHTGELFF. Written as DNA, the CDR3 is TGTGCCAGCAACAATTTCCACACCGGGGAGCTGTTTTTT. The full variable domain, completed using reference TRBV7-9 and TRBJ2-2, is DTGVSQNPRHKITKRGQNVTFRCDPISEHNRLYWYRQTLGQGPEFLTYFQNEAQLEKSRLLSDRFSAERPKGSFSTLEIQRTEQGDSAMYLCASNNFHTGELFFGEGSRLTVL.

For this clonotype: A read error may be the cause here, since a much bigger clone is one base away. The chain is built from TRBV5-1 and TRBJ2-3; no clear D gene. The CDR3 length is 16 residues. CDR1 is SGHRS, CDR2 YFSETQ, per germline. The CDR3 spells CTSSLGLRTTTDTQYF. The CDR3 nucleotides read TGCACCAGCAGCTTGGGGTTGCGAACTACCACAGATACGCAGTATTTT.

Many counts were recorded for this clonotype. The CDR3, as DNA: TGTGCCAGCAGCCCAATCGGACTAGCGGGAGAGTACGAGCAGTACTTC. It yields the protein CASSPIGLAGEYEQYF. This rearrangement joins TRBV7-9 to TRBJ2-7, with 13 bases aligning to TRBD2. The CDR3 loop spans 16 amino acids. Trimming removed 5 bases from V and 4 bases from J; junction bases left unmatched: 8. Germline V CDR1 and CDR2: SEHNR, FQNEAQ (reference sequence).

The rearrangement links TRBV6-1 to TRBJ2-7, with 7 nucleotides matching TRBD2. J was trimmed by 9 bases and V by 5 bases; bases with no gene match: 10. The germline CDR1 and CDR2 sequences are MNHNS and SASEGT. The CDR3 has 13 amino acids. The CDR3 coding sequence is TGTGCCAGCAGTTTACTCTCTGGCGGGAGGCAGTACTTC. Amino acid sequence: CASSLLSGGRQYF.

This clonotype was picked up many times. The chain uses TRBV6-1 and TRBJ2-7, with a weak D call TRBD1 (6 bases). Germline loops: CDR1 MNHNS, CDR2 SASEGT. The CDR3 runs to 14 residues. V shed 5 bases and J shed 3 bases, with 14 bases lying between them. DNA of the CDR3: TGTGCCAGCAGTCCACCGGGACAAGACTACGAGCAGTACTTC. As protein: CASSPPGQDYEQYF.